These 9 T cell receptor beta chains originate from one sample sequenced in a study of T cell responses to AZD1222 COVID-19 vaccine. Clones were sequenced by immunoSEQ multiplex PCR, and TCRdb holds only the in-frame ones, with some missing. The sample comprises some 200,000 clones, about 88% of which are singletons, and roughly 25% rests with the top ten. This specimen was peripheral blood, taken 28 days after the second AZD1222 dose. These receptor sequences come from an adult who received the AZD1222 COVID-19 vaccine.

The chain combines TRBV7-2 with TRBJ2-7; D possibly uses TRBD1 or TRBD2 (5 bases each). The germline V and J ends were trimmed by 5 bases and 1 base, with 15 bases remaining between them. Per the germline V gene, CDR1 is SGHTA and CDR2 is FQGNSA. The CDR3 spans 15 residues. This CDR3 reads CASSIRDGASYEQYF. Here the CDR3 DNA reads TGTGCCAGCAGCATCCGGGACGGCGCTTCCTACGAGCAGTACTTC. Based on the CDR3 plus reference TRBV7-2 and TRBJ2-7, the full variable domain is GAGVSQSPSNKVTEKGKDVELRCDPISGHTALYWYRQSLGQGLEFLIYFQGNSAPDKSGLPSDRFSAERTGGSVSTLTIQRTQQEDSAVYLCASSIRDGASYEQYFGPGTRLTVT.

The chain combines TRBV27 with TRBJ2-2; no clear D. V was cut by 3 bases and J by 0 bases, with 14 bases left in between. The V gene's germline CDR1 is MNHEY and CDR2 SMNVEV (reference sequence). This CDR3 has 17 residues. DNA for the CDR3: TGTGCCAGCAGTTTCCTTCTGAACTCCGCGAACACCGGGGAGCTGTTTTTT. It encodes CASSFLLNSANTGELFF.

The rearrangement uses TRBV6-5 and TRBJ2-1; 12 bases agree with TRBD2. CDR3 size: 14 residues. In germline, CDR1 is MNHEY, CDR2 SVGAGI. Trimming at V came to 8 bases and at J to 4 bases, leaving 3 bases not matched to a gene. For the CDR3, the DNA is TGTGCCAGCGGCCTAGCGGGAGGGTACAATGAGCAGTTCTTC. Translating it yields CASGLAGGYNEQFF.

The rearrangement uses TRBV6-2 or TRBV6-3 and TRBJ1-4; D is unclear. Trimming pared 2 bases from V and 8 bases from J, leaving 18 bases between. Per the germline V gene, CDR1 is MNHEY and CDR2 is SVGEGT. The CDR3 is 16 amino acids. CDR3 coding DNA: TGTGCCAGCAGTTACGCCTACAATGATCCCGGGGAAAAACTGTTTTTT. Translating it yields CASSYAYNDPGEKLFF.

The rearrangement links TRBV4-1 to TRBJ1-5; 8 bases line up with TRBD1. From germline, CDR1 is MGHRA and CDR2 YSYEKL. This CDR3 region has 15 residues. The junction had 7 bases not matched to a gene; V was cut back by 2 bases and J by 7 bases. In DNA, the CDR3 is TGCGCCAGCAGCCAACCCGGACAGGGAAAACAGCCCCAGCATTTT. It specifies CASSQPGQGKQPQHF.

This chain's CDR3 is CASSAREGAYNEQFF. CDR3 sequence (DNA): TGTGCCAGCAGTGCGCGGGAGGGCGCCTACAATGAGCAGTTCTTC. J is TRBJ2-1 and V is TRBV6-4, with 9 bases that match TRBD2. The CDR3 contains 15 residues. Germline loops: CDR1 MRHNA, CDR2 SNTAGT. Trimming at V came to 4 bases and at J to 2 bases, leaving 3 bases not matched to a gene.

The rearrangement uses TRBV28 and TRBJ2-3, with 13 bases matching TRBD2. The trim removed 4 bases at V and 3 bases at J, leaving 10 bases unmatched. CDR1 and CDR2 from the germline V gene are MDHEN and SYDVKM. The CDR3 length is 18 residues. The CDR3 protein is CASSSSRTLAGGTDTQYF. The CDR3 region has the DNA TGTGCCAGCAGTTCCTCCAGAACACTAGCGGGAGGGACAGATACGCAGTATTTT.

V usage is TRBV19 and J usage is TRBJ2-3; no firm D call. Trimming removed 5 bases from V and 1 base from J, with 7 bases in between. Looked up from germline, CDR1 is LNHDA and CDR2 is SQIVND (reference sequence). CDR3 size: 13 residues. This CDR3 is CASSGQGTDTQYF. For the CDR3, the DNA is TGTGCCAGTAGTGGCCAAGGCACAGATACGCAGTATTTT.

The gene calls are TRBV5-1 and TRBJ1-3; unclear D gene. Trimming took 2 bases from V and 6 from J, leaving 15 bases between them. CDR3 length: 15 residues. CDR1 is SGHRS and CDR2 is YFSETQ in the germline V gene. The CDR3 here is CASSFDTLGINTIYF. The DNA of the CDR3 is TGCGCCAGCAGCTTTGACACCCTGGGAATAAACACCATATATTTT.